This T cell receptor beta chain derives from a study of cytomegalovirus exposure and HLA in healthy donors. Findings and limits, study-wide: It was confirmed in vitro that a few of the CMV-associated chains were specific for CMV antigens. Many donors shared some public TCRs, even though most TCR sequences were rare. Cytomegalovirus status, reportedly, was diagnosed with high specificity and sensitivity by the classifier. The study recorded 150 to 200 TCR beta chains that were cytomegalovirus-associated.

Remarks on this clone: Its antigen is currently unknown.

The V end was cut by 2 bases, the J end by 9 bases, with 5 bases between. Germline V gives CDR1 LNHDA, CDR2 SQIVND (reference sequence). The CDR3 spans 11 residues. Sequencing was performed with immunoSEQ multiplex PCR; in TCRdb, only in-frame clones are kept and a portion is missing. The sample has approximately 220,000 clones, around nine tenths seen once; the top ten hold less than 3%. The chain couples TRBV19 to TRBJ2-1, with D perhaps TRBD2 (5 bases). Material for sequencing was PBMCs. The sequence came from a man aged 18 to 30 in good health and CMV-seronegative. CDR3 sequence: CASSIRGEQFF. CDR3 in DNA: TGTGCCAGTAGTATACGGGGTGAGCAGTTCTTC. Full variable domain (remainder filled in from reference TRBV19 and TRBJ2-1): DGGITQSPKYLFRKEGQNVTLSCEQNLNHDAMYWYRQDPGQGLRLIYYSQIVNDFQKGDIAEGYSVSREKKESFPLTVTSAQKNPTAFYLCASSIRGEQFFGPGTRLTVL.